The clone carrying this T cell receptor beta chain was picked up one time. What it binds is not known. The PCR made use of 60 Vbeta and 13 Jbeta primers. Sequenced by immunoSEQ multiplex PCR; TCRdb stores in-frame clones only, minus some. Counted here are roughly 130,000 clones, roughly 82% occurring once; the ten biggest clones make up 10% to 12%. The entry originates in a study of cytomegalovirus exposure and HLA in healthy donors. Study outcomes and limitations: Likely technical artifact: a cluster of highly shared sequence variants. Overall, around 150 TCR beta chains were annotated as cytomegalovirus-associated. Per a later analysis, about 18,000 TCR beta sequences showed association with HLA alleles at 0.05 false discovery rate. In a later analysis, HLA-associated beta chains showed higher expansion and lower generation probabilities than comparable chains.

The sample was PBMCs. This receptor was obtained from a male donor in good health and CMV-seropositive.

CDR3 nucleotide sequence: TGTGCCAGCTGGCAGGGGAATCGGGCTAACTATGGCTACACCTTC. It codes for CASWQGNRANYGYTF. This chain connects TRBV28 to TRBJ1-2; TRBD1 might be the D (6 bases). Germline CDR1 reads MDHEN; CDR2 reads SYDVKM. The CDR3 covers 15 residues. Trimming stripped 8 bases from V and 0 bases from J, with 16 bases between.